This TCR beta chain is drawn from a study of identical twins. TCRdb recomputed calls from the 5' RACE reads with MiXCR, one row per CDR3 protein. The sample has 400,000 to 650,000 distinct CDR3 sequences, less than 25% seen once. The V gene lost 1 base and the J gene lost 3 bases, with 13 bases spanning the gap. CDR3 size: 16 residues. Looked up from germline, CDR1 is SGHTS and CDR2 is YDEGEE. The same sample was also used in a study of T cells expressing NK-cell markers.

The material sequenced was CD4+ T cells sorted from blood. The TCR was taken from a woman aged 18 to 35 in good health. V gene TRBV5-8 combines with J gene TRBJ2-2, with D unresolved. For the CDR3, the DNA is TGTGCCAGCAGCTTGTACCCGTACCTACACACCGGGGAGCTGTTTTTT. It encodes CASSLYPYLHTGELFF. The full variable domain, its missing parts supplied by reference TRBV5-8 and TRBJ2-2, is EAGVTQSPTHLIKTRGQQATLRCSPISGHTSVYWYQQALGLGLQFLLWYDEGEERNRGNFPPRFSGRQFPNYSSELNVNALELEDSALYLCASSLYPYLHTGELFFGEGSRLTVL.